This is a list of T cell receptor beta chains from one sample in a study of vaccination effects on CD4 cells after COVID-19. No cognate antigen is known for these TCRs. Here immunoSEQ multiplex PCR was the method, and the copy in TCRdb shows in-frame clones only, minus some. Of about 65,000 clones in the sample, approximately 79% were seen once. The sample consisted of CD4+ T cells from PBMCs cultured with HCoV-NL63 spike peptides, taken before COVID-19 vaccination. These receptor sequences come from a human donor who received a COVID-19 vaccine. Both conserved end residues are part of each CDR3. A D gene is named only where the DNA matches it firmly. Part of the rows lack a size; the others show once, few, many or a class for expanded clones.

>-|TRBJ2-3|TRBV5-1|TRBD2
TGCGCCAGCAGCTTGGTACCGCTAGCGGGGGGAGCAGATACGCAGTATTTT
CASSLVPLAGGADTQYF
>-|TRBJ2-3|TRBV7-3|TRBD2
TGTGCCAGCAGCCAACAGCGGGGGGGCACAGATACGCAGTATTTT
CASSQQRGGTDTQYF
>-|TRBJ1-2|TRBV28|-
TGTGCCAGCCGCGTCTTTCGGGATGACTATGGCTACACCTTC
CASRVFRDDYGYTF
>once|TRBJ2-5|TRBV9|TRBD2
TGTGCCAGCAGCGTAGGACTAGCGGGGGTGACCCAGTACTTC
CASSVGLAGVTQYF
>-|TRBJ1-2|TRBV25-1|TRBD1
TGTGCCAGCAATGGACAGACAGGGGGCACGTCGAAAGGCTACACCTTC
CASNGQTGGTSKGYTF
>-|TRBJ1-3|TRBV5-4|-
TGTGCCAGCAGCGTGACAGGCTCTGGAAACACCATATATTTT
CASSVTGSGNTIYF
>once|TRBJ2-3|TRBV5-8|TRBD2
TGTGCCAGCAGCCCCCGGACTAGCGGGGCTACAGATACGCAGTATTTT
CASSPRTSGATDTQYF
>-|TRBJ2-5|TRBV7-3|-
TGTGCCAGCAGCTTAAGAGCCCAAGAGACCCAGTACTTC
CASSLRAQETQYF
>-|TRBJ2-1|TRBV24-1|TRBD2
TGTGCCACCGGGCGAACCCTAGCGGGGGACAATGAGCAGTTCTTC
CATGRTLAGDNEQFF
>-|TRBJ1-1|TRBV5-1|TRBD1
TGCGCCAGCAGCTTGGGGACAGGGCGAGGCGCTGAAGCTTTCTTT
CASSLGTGRGAEAFF
>-|TRBJ1-4|TRBV7-2|TRBD1
TGTGCCAGCAGCTTAGATGGGGGGACAGGAAGAAAACTGTTTTTT
CASSLDGGTGRKLFF
>-|TRBJ1-2|TRBV2|TRBD1
TGTGCCAGCAGTAGGACAGGGACCGACTATGGCTACACCTTC
CASSRTGTDYGYTF
>-|TRBJ2-5|TRBV2|-
TGTGCCAGCAGACGCACCGGGACGGAGCAAGAGACCCAGTACTTC
CASRRTGTEQETQYF
>-|TRBJ2-3|TRBV6-5|TRBD2
TGTGCCAGCAGCCGCCGACTAGCGGGGGAAGATACGCAGTATTTT
CASSRRLAGEDTQYF
>-|TRBJ2-6|TRBV6-4|TRBD1
TGTGCCAGCAGTGACCCGACGGACAGGGGAACTGGGGCCAACGTCCTGACTTTC
CASSDPTDRGTGANVLTF
>-|TRBJ2-6|TRBV18|-
TGTGCCAGCTCACCCCGGGCACAGGTAAGCTCTGGGGCCAACGTCCTGACTTTC
CASSPRAQVSSGANVLTF
>few|TRBJ1-2|TRBV6-5|TRBD1
TGTGCCAGCAGCCCAGGGGGAACGGGCGGCTACACCTTC
CASSPGGTGGYTF
>-|TRBJ1-2|TRBV6-5|-
TGTGCCAGCAGTTACATACGGGGGGGGCGACACTATGGCTACACCTTC
CASSYIRGGRHYGYTF
>-|TRBJ1-2|TRBV6-5|TRBD1
TGTGCCAGCAGTTACTCGACAGGGGGCAACGGCTACACCTTC
CASSYSTGGNGYTF
>-|TRBJ1-1|TRBV6-2/TRBV6-3|-
TGTGCCAGCAGTAAATACAGGGCGTCGGGCACTGAAGCTTTCTTT
CASSKYRASGTEAFF
>once|TRBJ2-1|TRBV5-1|-
TGCGCCAGCAGCTTGGGGCAGACTAGTAACAATGAGCAGTTCTTC
CASSLGQTSNNEQFF
>-|TRBJ2-3|TRBV28|-
TGTGCCAGCAGGGAAGGAACCCCAGATACGCAGTATTTT
CASREGTPDTQYF
>-|TRBJ2-1|TRBV27|TRBD2
TGTGCCAGCAGTCCCCTGTCGGGGGGGCCCAATGAGCAGTTCTTC
CASSPLSGGPNEQFF
>-|TRBJ1-5|TRBV6-1|-
TGTGCCAGCAGGATGGATAGCAATCAGCCCCAGCATTTT
CASRMDSNQPQHF
>-|TRBJ1-5|TRBV9|-
TGTGCCAGCAGCGCCACAGGGTCCGGCAATCAGCCCCAGCATTTT
CASSATGSGNQPQHF
>-|TRBJ2-1|TRBV10-2|-
TGCGCCAGCACAGGACAGGGAGGGCCCCCCTACAATGAGCAGTTCTTC
CASTGQGGPPYNEQFF
>-|TRBJ1-1|TRBV6-5|-
TGTGCCAGCAGTTACAACAGGGCTGAAGCTTTCTTT
CASSYNRAEAFF
>few|TRBJ1-5|TRBV4-3|-
TGCGCCAGCAGCCAAGATCTTGGGACCGGAGATGATCAGCCCCAGCATTTT
CASSQDLGTGDDQPQHF
>once|TRBJ2-2|TRBV5-4|-
TGTGCCAGCAGTTCGTCCGGAAGATTCACCGGGGAGCTGTTTTTT
CASSSSGRFTGELFF
>-|TRBJ1-2|TRBV27|-
TGTGCCAGCAGCTCTGGGGGGGCAGATGGCTACACCTTC
CASSSGGADGYTF
>-|TRBJ1-4|TRBV30|-
TGTGCCTGGAGCGCCGGGGGACTGGTTGAAAAACTGTTTTTT
CAWSAGGLVEKLFF
>-|TRBJ2-6|TRBV30|-
TGTGCCTGGAGTGGGAATCTCGGGGCCAACGTCCTGACTTTC
CAWSGNLGANVLTF
>-|TRBJ1-3|TRBV27|TRBD1
TGTGCCAGCAGTCATCAGGGGGCGGAAGGAAACACCATATATTTT
CASSHQGAEGNTIYF
>-|TRBJ2-2|TRBV10-1|-
TGCGCCAGCAGTGGGGGGGCGTTTAACGCCGGGGAGCTGTTTTTT
CASSGGAFNAGELFF
>-|TRBJ1-1|TRBV29-1|-
TGCAGCACATCTCAGGGTAACACTGAAGCTTTCTTT
CSTSQGNTEAFF
>-|TRBJ2-3|TRBV2|-
TGTGCCAGCAGTTCGACAGGCCCAAATACGCAGTATTTT
CASSSTGPNTQYF
>-|TRBJ2-3|TRBV18|-
TGTGCCAGCTCACCCGGGCCTGTCGGCACAGATACGCAGTATTTT
CASSPGPVGTDTQYF
>-|TRBJ1-4|TRBV4-1|TRBD1
TGCGCCAGCAGCCGAAGAGGGGTACAGGGGTCTAATGAAAAACTGTTTTTT
CASSRRGVQGSNEKLFF
>few|TRBJ1-2|TRBV2|-
TGTGCCAGCGGCTCTGACAAAGACTATGGCTACACCTTC
CASGSDKDYGYTF
>few|TRBJ1-6|TRBV9|TRBD1
TGTGCCAGCAGCACGACAGGGTCCGATTCACCCCTCCACTTT
CASSTTGSDSPLHF
>-|TRBJ2-1|TRBV3-1/TRBV3-2|-
TGTGCCAGCAGCCAACAAAGTGCGGGTGAGCAGTTCTTC
CASSQQSAGEQFF